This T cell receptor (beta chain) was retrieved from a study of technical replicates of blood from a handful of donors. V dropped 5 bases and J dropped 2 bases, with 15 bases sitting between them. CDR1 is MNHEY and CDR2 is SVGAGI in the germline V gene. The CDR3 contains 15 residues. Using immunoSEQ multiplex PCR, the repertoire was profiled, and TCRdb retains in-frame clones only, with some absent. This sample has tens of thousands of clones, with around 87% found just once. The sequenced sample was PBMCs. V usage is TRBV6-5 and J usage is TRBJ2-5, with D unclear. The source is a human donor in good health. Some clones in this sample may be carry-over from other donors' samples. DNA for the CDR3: TGTGCCAGCAGTACCGGCTTTGAGGAACAAGAGACCCAGTACTTC. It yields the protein CASSTGFEEQETQYF.